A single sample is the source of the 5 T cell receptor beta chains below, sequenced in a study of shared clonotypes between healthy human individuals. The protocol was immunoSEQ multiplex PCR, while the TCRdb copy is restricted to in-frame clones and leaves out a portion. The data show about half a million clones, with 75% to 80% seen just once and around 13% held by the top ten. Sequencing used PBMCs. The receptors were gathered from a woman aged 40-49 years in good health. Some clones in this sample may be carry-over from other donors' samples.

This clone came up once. CDR3 residues: CASSYRGPGNEQFF. The DNA of the CDR3 is TGTGCCAGCAGCTACAGGGGGCCGGGGAATGAGCAGTTCTTC. The chain combines TRBV5-4 with TRBJ2-1, with TRBD1 matching 9 bases. Trimming at V came to 3 bases and at J to 7 bases, leaving 5 bases not matched to a gene. The CDR3 is made up of 14 amino acids. Germline-derived CDR1 and CDR2 are SGHNT and YYREEE (reference sequence).

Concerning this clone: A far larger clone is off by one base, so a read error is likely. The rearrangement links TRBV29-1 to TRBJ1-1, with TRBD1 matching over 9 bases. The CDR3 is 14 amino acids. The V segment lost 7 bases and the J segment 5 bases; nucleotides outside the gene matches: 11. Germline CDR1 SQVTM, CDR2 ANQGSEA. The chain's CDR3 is CSEMLQGAWTEAFF. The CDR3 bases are TGCAGCGAGATGCTACAGGGGGCGTGGACTGAAGCTTTCTTT.

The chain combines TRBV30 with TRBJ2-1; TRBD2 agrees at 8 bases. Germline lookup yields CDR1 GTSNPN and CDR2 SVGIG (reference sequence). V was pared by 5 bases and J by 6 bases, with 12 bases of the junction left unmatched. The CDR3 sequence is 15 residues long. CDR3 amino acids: CAWRPGGEGINEQFF. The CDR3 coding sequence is TGTGCCTGGCGTCCGGGGGGGGAGGGGATCAATGAGCAGTTCTTC.

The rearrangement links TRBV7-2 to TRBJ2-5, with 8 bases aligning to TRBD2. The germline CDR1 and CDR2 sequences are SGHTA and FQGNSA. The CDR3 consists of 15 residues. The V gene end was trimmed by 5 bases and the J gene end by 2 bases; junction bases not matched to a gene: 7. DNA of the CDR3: TGTGCCAGCAGCGTCACTAGCGGTAGGCAAGAGACCCAGTACTTC. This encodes CASSVTSGRQETQYF.

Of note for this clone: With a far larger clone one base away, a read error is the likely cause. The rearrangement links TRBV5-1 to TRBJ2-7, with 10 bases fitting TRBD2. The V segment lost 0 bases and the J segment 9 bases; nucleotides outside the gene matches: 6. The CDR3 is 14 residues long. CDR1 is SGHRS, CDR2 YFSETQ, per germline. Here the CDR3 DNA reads TGCGCCAGCAGCTTGGAACCAGCGGGAGGGAGGCAGTACTTC. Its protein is CASSLEPAGGRQYF.